Shown below are 12 T cell receptor beta chains from a single sample sequenced in a study of cytomegalovirus exposure and HLA in healthy donors (dated by TCRdb to about 2017). Library preparation employed the immunoSEQ multiplex PCR assay. Here the immuneACCESS table is served through TCRdb, limited to in-frame sequences with V and J called. Missing clones are a known gap in these copies; in checked studies unresolved V genes cover under half, and the rest lacks a known reason. This sample comprises 250,000 to 400,000 clones, roughly 87% of them detected only once. More than 0.9% of the sample lies in the top ten. The sequencing input was PBMCs. These receptors came from a woman younger than 45 in good health and CMV-seropositive.

This sequence joins TRBV2 and TRBJ1-1; D is unclear. Between the trimmed V and J ends, which lost 7 bases and 3 bases, there was a span of 9 bases. Germline V lookup: CDR1 SNHLY, CDR2 FYNNEI. The CDR3 totals 12 residues. CDR3 DNA: TGTGCCAGCAAGCCGGGCCACACTGAAGCTTTCTTT. Translated: CASKPGHTEAFF.

V is TRBV7-9 and J is TRBJ1-5; no clear D gene. CDR1 is SEHNR and CDR2 is FQNEAQ in the germline V gene (reference sequence). V was cut by 2 bases and J by 3 bases, with 11 bases left in between. This CDR3 has 15 amino acids. In nucleotides, the CDR3 is TGTGCCAGCAGCTTATTTCCAGTAGACAATCAGCCCCAGCATTTT. Its protein product is CASSLFPVDNQPQHF.

V gene TRBV4-1 combines with J gene TRBJ1-1; D may be TRBD1 (6 bases). The V end was cut by 2 bases, the J end by 5 bases, with 24 bases between. Germline V gene sequence: CDR1 MGHRA, CDR2 YSYEKL. This CDR3 spans 18 amino acids. DNA for the CDR3: TGCGCCAGCAGCCAACCCACAAGAGGGGGGAAGAGAGGAACTGAAGCTTTCTTT. Encoded protein: CASSQPTRGGKRGTEAFF.

The rearrangement joins TRBV20-1 to TRBJ2-7; D is unclear. Per germline, CDR1 DFQATT and CDR2 SNEGSKA (reference sequence). V was shortened by 3 bases and J by 9 bases, with 9 bases between the two germline ends. This CDR3 comprises 10 residues. This CDR3 is CSASVPPQYF. The CDR3 bases are TGCAGTGCTAGTGTACCTCCGCAGTACTTC.

The chain is built from TRBV28 and TRBJ1-2, with 10 positions matching TRBD1. J gave up 3 bases and V 5 bases, and 15 bases lay outside the gene matches. The germline CDR1 and CDR2 sequences are MDHEN and SYDVKM. This CDR3 region has 18 residues. The CDR3 protein is CASSTRFSYGQGDYGYTF. The CDR3 DNA reads as TGTGCCAGCAGTACCCGTTTTTCGTATGGACAGGGGGACTATGGCTACACCTTC.

V usage is TRBV4-3 and J usage is TRBJ2-1, with D unclear. The CDR3 contains 16 residues. V shed 0 bases and J shed 5 bases, with 14 bases lying between them. The germline V gene encodes CDR1 LGHNA and CDR2 YSLEER. The CDR3 nucleotides read TGCGCCAGCAGCCAAGAGGACCGTAGGTCCAACAATGAGCAGTTCTTC. It translates to CASSQEDRRSNNEQFF.

V and J are TRBV7-9 and TRBJ2-7, with a possible D match to TRBD2 (5 bases). This CDR3 has 14 residues. With 5 bases removed from V and 5 bases from J, the gap between germline ends came to 16 bases. Germline assignment: CDR1 SEHNR and CDR2 FQNEAQ (reference sequence). The CDR3 DNA sequence: TGTGCCAGCAGCCCCTCAGAGGGTCGGCACGAGCAGTACTTC. Residues: CASSPSEGRHEQYF.

V usage is TRBV4-3 and J usage is TRBJ1-5; D ambiguous. This CDR3 comprises 15 residues. V was shortened by 2 bases and J by 2 bases, with 10 bases between the two germline ends. Germline CDR1 LGHNA, CDR2 YSLEER. As DNA, the CDR3 is TGCGCCAGCAGCCAAACGATCTTGGGCAATCAGCCCCAGCATTTT. Translated: CASSQTILGNQPQHF.

This chain uses TRBV13 with TRBJ2-5; TRBD1 might be the D (6 bases). Trimming cost V 5 bases and J 5 bases, with 15 bases left between them. CDR1 is PRHDT and CDR2 is FYEKMQ in the germline V gene (reference sequence). The CDR3 totals 14 residues. This CDR3 reads CASSGIRGAETQYF. CDR3 in DNA: TGTGCCAGCAGCGGGATCAGGGGTGCGGAGACCCAGTACTTC.

The genes are TRBV11-2 and TRBJ2-7; 11 positions agree with TRBD1. V lost 2 bases to trimming and J lost 6 bases; unmatched junction nucleotides: 3. This CDR3 region has 14 residues. From germline, CDR1 is SGHAT and CDR2 FQNNGV. CDR3 bases: TGTGCCAGCAGCTTAAAGGGACAGGGGGGCGAGCAGTACTTC. Protein: CASSLKGQGGEQYF.

The genes are TRBV30 and TRBJ2-3; D might be TRBD1 (5 bases). V was shortened by 0 bases and J by 5 bases, with 12 bases between the two germline ends. Germline assignment: CDR1 GTSNPN and CDR2 SVGIG (reference sequence). The CDR3 is made up of 14 amino acids. CDR3 DNA sequence: TGTGCCTGGAGTGTACGGGCAGGGCGAGATACGCAGTATTTT. This sequence encodes CAWSVRAGRDTQYF.

The chain carries TRBV28 and TRBJ1-5; a weak D match, TRBD1 (5 bases). Trimming left V 3 bases short and J 2 bases short, with 11 bases between. CDR3 length: 15 amino acids. The V gene's germline CDR1 is MDHEN and CDR2 SYDVKM. The CDR3 bases are TGTGCCAGCAGTTTTGGGGGTTATGGCAATCAGCCCCAGCATTTT. Translating it yields CASSFGGYGNQPQHF.